These 32 T cell receptor beta chains share one sample of origin, sequenced in a study of T cell responses to AZD1222 COVID-19 vaccine. This table comes from immunoSEQ multiplex PCR, and its TCRdb copy is limited to in-frame clones, with some not included. The data show approximately 110,000 clones, about 88% seen once. The sample in question was peripheral blood, obtained on day 0 of AZD1222 vaccination. These TCRs come from an adult in good health.

The chain combines TRBV5-6 with TRBJ2-3, with D perhaps TRBD1 (5 bases). Germline loops: CDR1 SGHDT, CDR2 YYEEEE. The CDR3 contains 15 residues. Trimming cost V 3 bases and J 0 bases, with 11 bases left between them. The CDR3 DNA reads as TGTGCCAGCAGCTGGGGCGCATCTAGCACAGATACGCAGTATTTT. Translated: CASSWGASSTDTQYF.

The chain has TRBV30 and TRBJ1-3; D is ambiguous. The CDR3 loop spans 15 amino acids. Germline values: CDR1 GTSNPN, CDR2 SVGIG (reference sequence). Trimming cost V 0 bases and J 4 bases, with 13 bases left between them. The CDR3: CAWSVPWASGNTIYF. The CDR3 DNA is TGTGCCTGGAGTGTCCCCTGGGCCTCGGGAAACACCATATATTTT.

The chain carries TRBV27 and TRBJ2-1; 13 nucleotides agree with TRBD2. CDR1 and CDR2 from the germline V gene are MNHEY and SMNVEV (reference sequence). The junction had 13 bases not matched to a gene; V was cut back by 7 bases and J by 10 bases. This CDR3 contains 16 residues. CDR3 DNA sequence: TGTGCCAGCACCGGACTAGCGGGGGAACCCGCACGCGAGCAGTTCTTC. Residues: CASTGLAGEPAREQFF.

The J gene is TRBJ2-7, the V gene TRBV2, with 10 bases lining up with TRBD1. V lost 6 bases to trimming and J lost 4 bases; unmatched junction nucleotides: 6. The CDR3 totals 14 residues. CDR1 SNHLY and CDR2 FYNNEI come from the germline V gene. CDR3 nucleotides: TGTGCCAGCAGGACGGGGACAGGGGCATACGAGCAGTACTTC. This codes for CASRTGTGAYEQYF.

This sequence joins TRBV27 and TRBJ1-4; the D gene is possibly TRBD1 (6 bases). The ends were cut back, 5 bases at V and 6 bases at J, with 16 bases in the middle. Germline CDR1 reads MNHEY; CDR2 reads SMNVEV (reference sequence). The CDR3 has 15 residues. The CDR3, as DNA: TGTGCCAGCAGTGCCAGGGGTACACGGCATGAAAAACTGTTTTTT. Protein product: CASSARGTRHEKLFF.

This clone was observed once. The chain employs TRBV11-3 and TRBJ2-7; the D is unclear. Germline-derived CDR1 and CDR2 are SGHNT and YENEEA. The CDR3 is 14 amino acids. V gave up 3 bases and J gave up 5 bases, with 14 bases separating them. The CDR3 loop reads CASSLTGLLDEQYV. The CDR3 DNA reads as TGTGCCAGCAGCTTGACGGGTCTCTTGGACGAGCAGTACGTC.

The rearrangement uses TRBV7-3 and TRBJ2-5, with D possibly being TRBD1 (6 bases). V lost 1 base and J 0 bases, leaving 12 bases between the germline ends. CDR1 and CDR2 from the germline V gene are SGHTA and FQGTGA. CDR3 size: 16 residues. CDR3 in amino acids: CASSLSPGENQETQYF. The CDR3 DNA reads as TGTGCCAGCAGCTTAAGTCCAGGGGAGAACCAAGAGACCCAGTACTTC. The full variable domain, completed using reference TRBV7-3 and TRBJ2-5, is GAGVSQTPSNKVTEKGKYVELRCDPISGHTALYWYRQSLGQGPEFLIYFQGTGAADDSGLPNDRFFAVRPEGSVSTLKIQRTERGDSAVYLCASSLSPGENQETQYFGPGTRLLVL.

This chain connects TRBV19 to TRBJ2-7; tentatively, D is TRBD1 or TRBD2 (6 bases each). CDR1 is LNHDA, CDR2 SQIVND, per germline (reference sequence). Between the trimmed V and J ends, which lost 2 bases and 6 bases, there was a span of 11 bases. The CDR3 is 13 amino acids. CDR3 in amino acids: CASSISRGGEQYF. The CDR3 DNA follows: TGTGCCAGTAGTATATCCAGGGGAGGCGAGCAGTACTTC.

The rearrangement uses TRBV7-2 and TRBJ1-3; no reliable D call. The CDR3 covers 13 residues. The germline V gene encodes CDR1 SGHTA and CDR2 FQGNSA. Trimming took 4 bases from V and 4 from J, leaving 8 bases between them. The CDR3 spells CASSSDEGNTIYF. The CDR3 DNA reads TGTGCCAGCAGCTCGGACGAGGGAAACACCATATATTTT.

The chain recombines TRBV30 with TRBJ1-5, with D maybe TRBD1 (6 bases). Looked up from germline, CDR1 is GTSNPN and CDR2 is SVGIG (reference sequence). The CDR3 runs 13 residues. Between the trimmed V and J ends, which lost 3 bases and 6 bases, there was a span of 12 bases. CDR3 sequence (DNA): TGTGCCTGGAGCCAGGGGTTGAGTCAGCCCCAGCATTTT. It yields the protein CAWSQGLSQPQHF.

CDR3 sequence (DNA): TGTGCCTGGGGCGCGGGGACCTATCAGCCCCAGCATTTT. Amino acid sequence: CAWGAGTYQPQHF. The V gene is TRBV30, the J gene TRBJ1-5, with D possibly matching TRBD1 (5 bases). Germline CDR1 is GTSNPN and CDR2 is SVGIG (reference sequence). The CDR3 contains 13 residues. V was cut by 5 bases and J by 5 bases, with 13 bases left in between. Looking up the rest from reference TRBV30 and TRBJ1-5 gives the full variable domain: SQTIHQWPATLVQPVGSPLSLECTVEGTSNPNLYWYRQAAGRGLQLLFYSVGIGQISSEVPQNLSASRPQDRQFILSSKKLLLSDSGFYLCAWGAGTYQPQHFGDGTRLSIL.

The CDR3 DNA sequence: TGTGCCAGCAGCTTAGGACGGATATTAAGCACAGATACGCAGTATTTT. Translation: CASSLGRILSTDTQYF. V is TRBV11-3 and J is TRBJ2-3; D call uncertain. Germline values: CDR1 SGHNT, CDR2 YENEEA. The germline V and J ends were trimmed by 1 base and 0 bases, with 11 bases remaining between them. This CDR3 spans 16 amino acids.

This clone has just one count. The chain couples TRBV7-6 to TRBJ1-5; a possible D gene is TRBD1 (5 bases). Trimming shortened V by 5 bases and J by 6 bases, and 14 bases separated the two germline ends. Germline CDR1 reads SGHVS; CDR2 reads FNYEAQ. The CDR3 runs to 14 residues. CDR3 loop: CASSPGRGSQPQHF. DNA of the CDR3: TGTGCCAGCAGCCCCGGACGGGGCAGTCAGCCCCAGCATTTT.

The rearrangement uses TRBV21-1 and TRBJ1-4; the D call in the table, TRBD1, was not verified against the DNA. TRBV21-1 has pseudogene status. This CDR3 has 15 residues. The CDR3 here is CASTGHIFLIEKLFF. In DNA, the CDR3 is TGTGCCAGCACGGGACATATTTTTTTGATCGAAAAACTGTTTTTT.

The rearrangement uses TRBV6-5 and TRBJ1-3; D not resolved. The CDR3 loop spans 15 amino acids. V was clipped by 0 bases and J by 0 bases, with 6 bases between them. From germline, CDR1 is MNHEY and CDR2 SVGAGI. As DNA, the CDR3 is TGTGCCAGCAGTTACTCGGGGAACTCTGGAAACACCATATATTTT. The encoded protein is CASSYSGNSGNTIYF.

The V call is TRBV28, the J call TRBJ1-3; 8 bases align to TRBD1. CDR1 is MDHEN and CDR2 is SYDVKM in the germline V gene. The CDR3 loop spans 15 amino acids. V was pared by 3 bases and J by 0 bases, with 1 base of the junction left unmatched. The CDR3 reads CASSFGQGSGNTIYF. The DNA of the CDR3 is TGTGCCAGCAGTTTTGGACAGGGCTCTGGAAACACCATATATTTT.

The V gene is TRBV9, the J gene TRBJ2-1; the D gene is possibly TRBD2 (5 bases). The V and J ends lost 3 bases and 2 bases respectively, with 12 bases between them. The V gene's germline CDR1 is SGDLS and CDR2 YYNGEE. The CDR3 is made up of 15 amino acids. CDR3 protein: CASSETRTPYNEQFF. The CDR3 nucleotides are TGTGCCAGCAGCGAGACAAGGACTCCCTACAATGAGCAGTTCTTC.

The chain carries TRBV6-2 or TRBV6-3 and TRBJ1-2; TRBD1 is a possible D gene (6 bases). The germline gives CDR1 MNHEY, CDR2 SVGEGT. Trimming shortened V by 6 bases and J by 7 bases, and 15 bases separated the two germline ends. CDR3 length equals 13 residues. The chain's CDR3 is CASSHGGLVGYTF. The CDR3 DNA sequence: TGTGCCAGCAGCCACGGGGGCCTCGTTGGCTACACCTTC.

This clone was seen only once. The J gene is TRBJ2-1, the V gene TRBV13, with TRBD2 identical over 9 bases. CDR3 length: 16 residues. Germline V CDR1 and CDR2: PRHDT, FYEKMQ (reference sequence). With 3 bases clipped from V and 4 bases from J, the junction kept 7 bases outside the gene matches. Written as DNA, the CDR3 is TGTGCCAGCAGCTTGCCGGGTAGCGGGGGTTACAATGAGCAGTTCTTC. This codes for CASSLPGSGGYNEQFF.

V gene TRBV6-6 combines with J gene TRBJ2-2; possible D gene TRBD2, 5 bases. Trimming took off 7 bases at V and 4 bases at J, with 13 bases between the two ends. This CDR3 comprises 14 residues. Per germline, CDR1 MNHNY and CDR2 SVGAGI (reference sequence). The CDR3 bases are TGTGCCAGCACAGAGGGCCTCCCCACCGGGGAGCTGTTTTTT. Translation gives CASTEGLPTGELFF.

The CDR3 sequence: CASSFSTSGNTIYF. Written as DNA, the CDR3 is TGTGCCAGCAGCTTTTCAACTTCTGGAAACACCATATATTTT. J is TRBJ1-3 and V is TRBV7-2, with D unresolved. The germline V gene has CDR1 SGHTA and CDR2 FQGNSA. The V and J ends lost 3 bases and 1 base respectively, with 7 bases between them. The length of the CDR3 is 14 residues. The full variable domain, completed using reference TRBV7-2 and TRBJ1-3, is GAGVSQSPSNKVTEKGKDVELRCDPISGHTALYWYRQSLGQGLEFLIYFQGNSAPDKSGLPSDRFSAERTGGSVSTLTIQRTQQEDSAVYLCASSFSTSGNTIYFGEGSWLTVV.

This rearrangement joins TRBV6-2 or TRBV6-3 to TRBJ2-7, with D possibly TRBD2 on 5 matching bases. CDR3 length equals 13 residues. Per germline, CDR1 MNHEY and CDR2 SVGEGT. The V end was cut by 6 bases, the J end by 2 bases, with 11 bases between. The CDR3 region has the DNA TGTGCCAGCAGCCCGGACTGGGCCTACGAGCAGTACTTC. Its translation is CASSPDWAYEQYF.

V gene TRBV5-1 combines with J gene TRBJ1-1; 9 bases line up with TRBD1. CDR3 length: 14 amino acids. V gave up 4 bases and J gave up 1 base; unmatched junction bases: 2. Germline loops: CDR1 SGHRS, CDR2 YFSETQ. The CDR3 reads CASSRGQGNTEAFF. The CDR3 coding sequence is TGCGCCAGCAGCCGGGGACAGGGGAACACTGAAGCTTTCTTT.

Concerning this clone itself: The sample contains more than one DNA sequence encoding this CDR3. V is TRBV5-1 and J is TRBJ2-5; 12 bases are shared with TRBD2. There are 16 residues in the CDR3. Germline V gene sequence: CDR1 SGHRS, CDR2 YFSETQ. Germline trimming cut 4 bases from V and 2 bases from J; bases unmatched to any gene: 6. The CDR3 DNA sequence: TGCGCCAGCAGCCTCGGACTAGCGGGGCCACAAGAGACCCAGTACTTC. Encoded protein: CASSLGLAGPQETQYF.

Note on this clone: The sample carries other DNA sequences with the same CDR3. This chain links TRBV7-8 with TRBJ1-1, with 10 bases identical to TRBD1. V lost 5 bases, J lost 0 bases, and 3 bases stayed unmatched. This CDR3 spans 15 amino acids. Germline CDR1 and CDR2: SGHVS and FQNEAQ. CDR3 region: CASSLGTGVNTEAFF. Written as DNA, the CDR3 is TGTGCCAGCAGCCTCGGGACAGGGGTGAACACTGAAGCTTTCTTT.

The chain recombines TRBV6-2 or TRBV6-3 with TRBJ1-6; no clear D. CDR3 size: 18 residues. Trimming removed 2 bases at V and 0 bases at J, with 14 bases between. Per germline, CDR1 MNHEY and CDR2 SVGEGT. The CDR3 DNA is TGTGCCAGCAGTTACGCTCGGGAAAGACTCTCCTATAATTCACCCCTCCACTTT. It translates to CASSYARERLSYNSPLHF.

The chain uses TRBV9 and TRBJ2-1; 11 nucleotides match TRBD2. With 4 bases clipped from V and 3 bases from J, the junction kept 3 bases outside the gene matches. This CDR3 is built from 15 residues. Per the germline V gene, CDR1 is SGDLS and CDR2 is YYNGEE. DNA of the CDR3: TGTGCCAGCAGCATTGGGACTAGCGGCTACAATGAGCAGTTCTTC. This encodes CASSIGTSGYNEQFF.

The chain carries TRBV5-4 and TRBJ1-3; D unclear. Germline CDR1 and CDR2: SGHNT and YYREEE (reference sequence). This CDR3 is 12 amino acids long. V lost 4 bases, J lost 3 bases, and 5 bases lay in between. This CDR3 is CASSIYGNTIYF. The CDR3 DNA follows: TGTGCCAGCAGCATATATGGAAACACCATATATTTT.

The chain links TRBV25-1 to TRBJ2-1; D unclear. The V gene's germline CDR1 is MGHDK and CDR2 SYGVNS. Trimming pared 3 bases from V and 6 bases from J, leaving 3 bases between. The CDR3 runs to 11 residues. In DNA, the CDR3 is TGTGCCAGCAGTGATTCCAATGAGCAGTTCTTC. Amino acid sequence: CASSDSNEQFF.

The rearrangement joins TRBV24-1 to TRBJ2-3; the D is unclear. Germline CDR1 KGHDR, CDR2 SFDVKD. This CDR3 has 15 amino acids. V lost 3 bases and J lost 6, with 15 bases in between. This CDR3 is CATSDTTASRDTQYF. CDR3 DNA sequence: TGTGCCACCAGTGATACGACGGCCTCACGCGATACGCAGTATTTT.

The chain combines TRBV5-1 with TRBJ2-1, with unresolved D. V was pared by 4 bases and J by 13 bases, with 24 bases between. Germline CDR1 reads SGHRS; CDR2 reads YFSETQ. This CDR3 comprises 15 residues. CDR3 in amino acids: CASSLGGGDGLPQFF. DNA for the CDR3: TGCGCCAGCAGCCTGGGCGGCGGAGACGGTCTGCCCCAGTTCTTC.

The CDR3 nucleotides read TGTGCCTGGAGTAGGGGGGGGTCCTACAATGAGCAGTTCTTC. It encodes CAWSRGGSYNEQFF. V usage is TRBV30 and J usage is TRBJ2-1, with D possibly TRBD2 on 7 matching bases. CDR1 GTSNPN and CDR2 SVGIG come from the germline V gene (reference sequence). V was cut by 2 bases and J by 1 base, with 9 bases left in between. The CDR3 is 14 amino acids.